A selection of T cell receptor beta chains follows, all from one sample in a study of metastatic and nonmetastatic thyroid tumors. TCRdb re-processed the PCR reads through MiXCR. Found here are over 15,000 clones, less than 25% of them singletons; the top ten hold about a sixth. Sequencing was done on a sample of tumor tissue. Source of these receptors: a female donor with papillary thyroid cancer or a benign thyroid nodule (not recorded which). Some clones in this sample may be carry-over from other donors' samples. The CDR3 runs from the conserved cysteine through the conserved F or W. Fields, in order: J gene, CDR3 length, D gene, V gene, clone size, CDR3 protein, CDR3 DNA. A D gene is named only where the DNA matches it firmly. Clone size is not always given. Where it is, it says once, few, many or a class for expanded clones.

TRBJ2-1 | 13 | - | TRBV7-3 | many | CASSSLGSNEQFF | TGTGCCAGCAGCTCCCTAGGATCCAATGAGCAGTTCTTC
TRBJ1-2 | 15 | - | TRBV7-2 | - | CASSLDPGTDYGYTF | TGTGCCAGCAGCTTAGACCCAGGGACGGACTATGGCTACACCTTC
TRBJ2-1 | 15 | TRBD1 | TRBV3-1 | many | CASSRGQGGADEQFF | TGTGCCAGCAGCCGAGGACAGGGTGGAGCGGATGAGCAGTTCTTC
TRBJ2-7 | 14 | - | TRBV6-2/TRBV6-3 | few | CASSQTVIRYDQYF | TGTGCCAGCAGTCAGACAGTGATCCGCTACGATCAGTACTTC
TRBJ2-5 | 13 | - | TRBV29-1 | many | CSVTSSGKETQYF | TGCAGCGTTACGAGCTCGGGTAAAGAGACCCAGTACTTC
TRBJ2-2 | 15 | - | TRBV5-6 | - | CASSLAGTVAVELFF | TGTGCCAGCAGCTTGGCCGGTACAGTGGCCGTGGAGCTGTTTTTT
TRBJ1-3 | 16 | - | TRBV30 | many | CAWNPSWGVSGNTIYF | TGTGCCTGGAACCCTTCATGGGGGGTTTCGGGAAACACCATATATTTT
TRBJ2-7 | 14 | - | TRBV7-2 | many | CASSLESPFYEQYF | TGTGCCAGCAGCTTAGAATCGCCGTTCTACGAGCAGTACTTC
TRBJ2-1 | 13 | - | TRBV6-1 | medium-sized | CASRISSGDEQFF | TGTGCCAGCAGGATATCCTCAGGGGATGAGCAGTTCTTC
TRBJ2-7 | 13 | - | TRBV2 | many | CASSVSSSAEQYF | TGTGCCAGCAGTGTTAGTAGCAGCGCCGAGCAGTACTTC
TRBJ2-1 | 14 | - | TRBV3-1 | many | CASSQDRAYNEQFF | TGTGCCAGCAGCCAAGATCGGGCATACAATGAGCAGTTCTTC
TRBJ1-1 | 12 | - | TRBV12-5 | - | CASGKDVTVAFF | TGTGCTAGTGGTAAGGACGTCACGGTGGCTTTCTTT
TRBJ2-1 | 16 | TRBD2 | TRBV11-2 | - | CASSDYGTSYYNEQFF | TGTGCCAGCAGCGATTACGGGACTAGCTATTACAATGAGCAGTTCTTC
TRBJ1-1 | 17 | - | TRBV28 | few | CASSSYHSAGVNTEAFF | TGTGCCAGCAGTTCATACCACTCGGCGGGAGTGAACACTGAAGCTTTCTTT
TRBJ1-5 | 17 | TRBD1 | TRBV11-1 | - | CASSSLDPAGGPQPQHF | TGTGCCAGCAGCTCCCTGGACCCGGCAGGGGGTCCTCAGCCCCAGCATTTT
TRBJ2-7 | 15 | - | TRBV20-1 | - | CSAATAYPGSIEQYF | TGCAGTGCCGCCACCGCTTACCCGGGGAGCATCGAGCAGTACTTC
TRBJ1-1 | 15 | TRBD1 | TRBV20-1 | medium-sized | CSASWGQYLGAEAFF | TGCAGTGCTAGTTGGGGACAGTATTTGGGAGCTGAAGCTTTCTTT
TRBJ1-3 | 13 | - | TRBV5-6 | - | CASSLGRGNTIYF | TGTGCCAGCAGCTTAGGCCGCGGAAACACCATATATTTT
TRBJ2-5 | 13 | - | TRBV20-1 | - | CSARDTFLENQYF | TGCAGTGCTAGAGATACATTTCTGGAGAACCAGTACTTC
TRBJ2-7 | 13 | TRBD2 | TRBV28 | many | CASRLAGPSEQYF | TGTGCCAGCAGGCTAGCGGGACCCTCCGAGCAGTACTTC
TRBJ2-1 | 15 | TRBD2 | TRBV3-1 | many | CASSLAGEGYNEQFF | TGTGCCAGCAGCCTAGCGGGAGAGGGCTACAATGAGCAGTTCTTC
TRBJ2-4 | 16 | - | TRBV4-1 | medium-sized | CASSQVFSLAKNIQYF | TGCGCCAGCAGCCAAGTTTTCTCCCTAGCCAAAAACATTCAGTACTTC
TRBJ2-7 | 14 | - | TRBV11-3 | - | CASSPRTDAYEQYF | TGTGCCAGCAGCCCTAGGACTGACGCCTACGAGCAGTACTTC
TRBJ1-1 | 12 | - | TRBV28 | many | CASSLTRRGAFF | TGTGCCAGCAGCCTAACAAGGAGGGGAGCTTTCTTT
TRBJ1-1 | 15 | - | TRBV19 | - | CASSIGRQEGSEAFF | TGTGCCAGTAGTATAGGTAGGCAGGAAGGCTCTGAAGCTTTCTTT
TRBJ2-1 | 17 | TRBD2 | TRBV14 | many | CASSQDKRLAERNEQFF | TGTGCCAGCAGCCAAGATAAGCGACTAGCGGAGAGGAATGAGCAGTTCTTC
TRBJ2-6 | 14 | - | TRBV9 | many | CASSPGTGANVLTF | TGTGCCAGCAGCCCAGGGACTGGGGCCAACGTCCTGACTTTC
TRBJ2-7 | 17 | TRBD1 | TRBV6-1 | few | CASSAGQGYGNWDEQYF | TGTGCCAGCAGCGCGGGACAGGGGTATGGGAATTGGGACGAGCAGTACTTC
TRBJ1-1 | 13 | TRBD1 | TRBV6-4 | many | CASSEEQGARAFF | TGTGCCAGCAGTGAGGAACAGGGGGCTCGAGCTTTCTTT
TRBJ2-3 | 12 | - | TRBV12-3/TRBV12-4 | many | CASSPWPDTQYF | TGTGCCAGCAGCCCATGGCCAGATACGCAGTATTTT
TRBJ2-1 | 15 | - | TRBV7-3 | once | CASSLSYLSRHEQFF | TGTGCCAGCAGCTTGTCCTATCTCTCTCGGCATGAGCAGTTCTTC
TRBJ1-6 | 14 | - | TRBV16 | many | CASSQSGVSSPLHF | TGTGCCAGCAGCCAATCAGGGGTCAGTTCACCCCTCCACTTT
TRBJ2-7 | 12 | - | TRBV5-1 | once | CASSLASYEQYF | TGCGCCAGCAGCTTGGCCAGTTACGAGCAGTACTTC